This TCR beta chain was found in a study of blood T cell repertoires in COVID-19. Across the whole study: Researchers got acute and convalescent COVID-19 samples from the United States, Italy and Spain. PBMCs, B-cell-depleted T cells, or T cells provided the cDNA or gDNA that made up the material.

As handled by the study authors: Estimated nucleated cell counts came from reference gene primer amplification. Using immunoSEQ multiplex PCR, the repertoire was profiled, and TCRdb retains in-frame clones only, with some absent. The DNA gave D and trimming, while V, J and clone size come from that table. This table holds about 100,000 clones, about 80% found once. This CDR3 region has 14 residues. Germline values: CDR1 LGHDT, CDR2 YNNKEL (reference sequence). With V trimmed by 5 bases and J by 7 bases, 5 bases remained unmatched. The sequence was obtained from a man in his 70s with active or convalescent COVID-19. The specimen was peripheral blood. The chain has TRBV3-1 (or the pseudogene TRBV3-2) and TRBJ1-6; 7 nucleotides line up with TRBD1. The CDR3 spells CASSNRDRNSPLHF. CDR3 DNA: TGTGCCAGCAGCAACCGGGACAGAAATTCACCCCTCCACTTT.